This passage covers 24 T cell receptor beta chains from one sample sequenced in a study of prognosis after radiotherapy for stage I lung cancer. TCR beta CDR3 amplification from genomic DNA was performed by two-round multiplex PCR. Every TRBV and TRBJ gene had its own specific primer in first-round PCR. TCRdb re-called the multiplex PCR reads with MiXCR, one entry per CDR3 protein. The sample records about 59,000 distinct CDR3 sequences, more than 20% being singletons. The sample was PBMCs, taken before or after stereotactic body radiation therapy (not recorded which). The receptors here all came from a donor aged 50 or older with non-small cell lung cancer.

In its sample, this clonotype was seen many times. The chain employs TRBV7-9 and TRBJ2-6, with 8 bases lining up with TRBD1. V lost 1 base and J lost 0; bases outside the gene matches: 8. Per the germline V gene, CDR1 is SEHNR and CDR2 is FQNEAQ (reference sequence). This CDR3 spans 19 amino acids. The CDR3 is CASSLGAGGKISGANVLTF. CDR3 nucleotide sequence: TGTGCCAGCAGCTTAGGAGCAGGGGGCAAAATCTCTGGGGCCAACGTCCTGACTTTC. The whole variable domain, remainder taken from reference TRBV7-9 and TRBJ2-6, is DTGVSQNPRHKITKRGQNVTFRCDPISEHNRLYWYRQTLGQGPEFLTYFQNEAQLEKSRLLSDRFSAERPKGSFSTLEIQRTEQGDSAMYLCASSLGAGGKISGANVLTFGAGSRLTVL.

This sequence joins TRBV5-5 and TRBJ1-1; the D gene is possibly TRBD1 (5 bases). V was cut by 2 bases and J by 4 bases, with 21 bases left in between. Germline V gene data show CDR1 as SGHKS and CDR2 as YYEKEE (reference sequence). CDR3 size: 17 residues. CDR3 sequence: CASSLDLASSGGTEAFF. CDR3 nucleotide sequence: TGTGCCAGCAGCTTAGATCTGGCCTCCTCCGGGGGCACTGAAGCTTTCTTT.

Remarks on this clonotype: Given a much more abundant clone one base away, this may be a read error. This chain links TRBV3-1 with TRBJ1-3; D remains ambiguous. Germline-derived CDR1 and CDR2 are LGHDT and YNNKEL (reference sequence). CDR3 length: 16 residues. The CDR3 DNA follows: TGTGCCAGCAGCCAAAACCGGGTTTGGGGAGGAAACTCCATATATTTT. Translating it yields CASSQNRVWGGNSIYF.

This clonotype appeared many times. V is TRBV2 and J is TRBJ1-1; 8 bases are shared with TRBD1. V shed 3 bases, J shed 0 bases, and the junction held 3 bases outside the gene matches. This CDR3 is built from 15 residues. In germline, CDR1 is SNHLY, CDR2 FYNNEI. CDR3 nucleotides: TGTGCCAGCAGTGACGAGACAGGGGTGAACACTGAAGCTTTCTTT. It codes for CASSDETGVNTEAFF.

This clonotype has at least ten counts. CDR3 coding DNA: TGTGCCAGCAGTTCCGGCGACACTGAAGCTTTCTTT. Protein: CASSSGDTEAFF. This chain connects TRBV28 to TRBJ1-1, with no clear D. Germline CDR1 MDHEN, CDR2 SYDVKM. CDR3 size: 12 residues. V was shortened by 4 bases and J by 3 bases, with 6 bases between the two germline ends. Looking up the rest from reference TRBV28 and TRBJ1-1 gives the full variable domain: DVKVTQSSRYLVKRTGEKVFLECVQDMDHENMFWYRQDPGLGLRLIYFSYDVKMKEKGDIPEGYSVSREKKERFSLILESASTNQTSMYLCASSSGDTEAFFGQGTRLTVV.

Ten or more counts support this clonotype. The chain joins TRBV5-6 to TRBJ2-2; D call uncertain. The germline V gene has CDR1 SGHDT and CDR2 YYEEEE. The CDR3 extends over 14 amino acids. The V and J ends lost 3 bases and 6 bases respectively, with 12 bases between them. For the CDR3, the DNA is TGTGCCAGCAGCTCCCGCGGATCCTCCGGGGAGCTGTTTTTT. It encodes CASSSRGSSGELFF.

Ten or more counts support this clonotype. The gene calls are TRBV20-1 and TRBJ2-3; tentatively, D is TRBD1 or TRBD2 (5 bases each). Trimming took off 2 bases at V and 2 bases at J, with 14 bases between the two ends. CDR1 is DFQATT and CDR2 is SNEGSKA in the germline V gene (reference sequence). This CDR3 is built from 15 residues. The CDR3 loop is CSARNSEGITDTQYF. Written as DNA, the CDR3 is TGCAGTGCTAGAAACTCCGAGGGGATCACAGATACGCAGTATTTT.

Remarks on this clonotype: It is likely a read error, because the conserved phenylalanine at the end of the CDR3 is missing. The V call is TRBV12-3 or TRBV12-4, the J call TRBJ2-7; possible D gene TRBD2, 5 bases. CDR3 length: 14 amino acids. V was shortened by 3 bases and J by 6 bases, with 15 bases between the two germline ends. CDR3 coding DNA: TGTGCCAGCAGTTTGTGGAGGTATGTGGGCGAGCAGTACCTC. Translating it yields CASSLWRYVGEQYL.

This clonotype was detected ten times or more. The chain is built from TRBV11-2 and TRBJ1-6; 7 positions agree with TRBD1. V was clipped by 3 bases and J by 7 bases; unmatched bases: 3. The CDR3 covers 14 residues. Germline CDR1 SGHAT, CDR2 FQNNGV. In DNA, the CDR3 is TGTGCCAGCAGCTTGCAACAGGGGAATTCACCCCTCCACTTT. This sequence encodes CASSLQQGNSPLHF.

Ten or more counts support this clonotype. The J gene is TRBJ1-1, the V gene TRBV16, with 7 positions matching TRBD1. This CDR3 has 14 amino acids. Germline V gene data show CDR1 as KGHSY and CDR2 as FQNENV. With V trimmed by 3 bases and J by 6 bases, 7 bases remained unmatched. The CDR3 reads CASSHHQGGPEAFF. As DNA, the CDR3 is TGTGCCAGCAGCCATCACCAGGGGGGACCTGAAGCTTTCTTT.

Worth noting for this clonotype: A much larger clone sits a single nucleotide away, making a read error possible. The rearrangement joins TRBV7-9 to TRBJ2-5; TRBD2 matches 10 bases. The CDR3 is made up of 18 amino acids. In germline, CDR1 is SEHNR, CDR2 FQNEAQ (reference sequence). CDR3 region: CASSSTRTSGLIQETKYF. The CDR3 coding sequence is TGTGCCAGCAGCTCCACTCGGACTAGCGGCTTAATCCAAGAGACCAAGTACTTC. Combining the CDR3 with reference TRBV7-9 and TRBJ2-5 gives the whole variable domain DTGVSQNPRHKITKRGQNVTFRCDPISEHNRLYWYRQTLGQGPEFLTYFQNEAQLEKSRLLSDRFSAERPKGSFSTLEIQRTEQGDSAMYLCASSSTRTSGLIQETKYFGPGTRLLVL.

The sample holds many counts of this clonotype. V usage is TRBV12-3 or TRBV12-4 and J usage is TRBJ2-2, with 10 bases matching TRBD2. CDR3 length: 16 amino acids. Trimming removed 6 bases from V and 7 bases from J; junction bases left unmatched: 11. CDR3 sequence reads: CASSKRGGRLNGELFF. CDR3 in DNA: TGTGCCAGCAGCAAGCGGGGGGGCAGGTTGAACGGGGAGCTGTTTTTT.

Many counts were recorded for this clonotype. The chain joins TRBV28 to TRBJ1-5; tentatively, D is TRBD1 (5 bases). The V and J ends lost 5 bases and 5 bases respectively, with 10 bases between them. The CDR3 is made up of 13 amino acids. Per germline, CDR1 MDHEN and CDR2 SYDVKM. The CDR3 here is CASSAGTHQPQHF. The CDR3 DNA sequence: TGTGCCAGCAGTGCAGGGACCCATCAGCCCCAGCATTTT.

This clonotype is classed as medium-sized. The rearrangement joins TRBV6-5 to TRBJ2-7; TRBD1 aligns across 8 bases. Germline V CDR1 and CDR2: MNHEY, SVGAGI. The CDR3 runs to 15 residues. Trimming at V came to 5 bases and at J to 5 bases, leaving 11 bases not matched to a gene. Here the CDR3 reads CASSEPRGRVDEQYF. The CDR3, as DNA: TGTGCCAGCAGTGAACCCAGGGGGCGGGTGGACGAGCAGTACTTC.

In regard to this clonotype: A much larger clone lies one base from this, so it may be a read error. The chain links TRBV20-1 to TRBJ2-5; D gene unclear. Germline CDR1 DFQATT, CDR2 SNEGSKA (reference sequence). The length of the CDR3 is 13 residues. Trimming left V 4 bases short and J 5 bases short, with 14 bases between. The CDR3 reads CSATDTPGETQYF. The CDR3 DNA sequence: TGCAGTGCTACCGACACTCCCGGGGAGACCCAGTACTTC.

This clonotype occurred many times. The V call is TRBV7-6, the J call TRBJ2-5; possible D gene TRBD2, 6 bases. Trimming stripped 1 base from V and 5 bases from J, with 14 bases between. The germline gives CDR1 SGHVS, CDR2 FNYEAQ. This CDR3 is built from 15 residues. Here the CDR3 DNA reads TGTGCCAGCAGCTTAGGGACTACCTCCTCGGAGACCCAGTACTTC. It specifies CASSLGTTSSETQYF.

This clonotype came up a few times. A much larger clonotype is one base distant, so this may be a read error. This chain uses TRBV7-2 with TRBJ1-4, with D possibly TRBD1 on 6 matching bases. Trimming pared 6 bases from V and 7 bases from J, leaving 21 bases between. The germline CDR1 and CDR2 sequences are SGHTA and FQGNSA. The CDR3 length is 16 residues. This CDR3 reads CASSYLQGWASEKLFF. CDR3 bases: TGTGCCAGCAGTTACTTACAGGGCTGGGCTAGTGAAAAACTGTTTTTT.

As concerns this clonotype: A far more abundant clone sits one base away, making this likely a read error. V is TRBV6-5 and J is TRBJ2-7; 10 positions match TRBD2. The germline CDR1 and CDR2 sequences are MNHEY and SVGAGI. This CDR3 region has 14 residues. The CDR3, as DNA: TGTGCCAGCACGGAGCGGGGGGGAACCTACGAGAAGTACTTC. Translation gives CASTERGGTYEKYF.

This clonotype appeared many times. The rearrangement uses TRBV6-1 and TRBJ1-2; 8 bases line up with TRBD1. CDR1 is MNHNS and CDR2 is SASEGT in the germline V gene. The trim removed 10 bases at V and 8 bases at J, leaving 12 bases unmatched. This CDR3 is 13 amino acids long. CDR3 coding DNA: TGTGCCACTACGGACAGGGTATCGAAGGGCTACACCTTC. This encodes CATTDRVSKGYTF.

This clonotype came up many times. V gene TRBV12-3 or TRBV12-4 combines with J gene TRBJ1-5; TRBD1 aligns across 7 bases. The CDR3 is 13 amino acids. Unmatched junction bases numbered 8, after V lost 5 bases and J lost 10 bases. The CDR3 nucleotides are TGTGCCAGCAGTGCTGGGACAGTAGAACCCCAGCATTTT. It encodes CASSAGTVEPQHF.

This clonotype was recorded many times. The V gene is TRBV7-2, the J gene TRBJ1-5, with 8 nucleotides matching TRBD1. V shed 1 base, J shed 5 bases, and the junction held 1 base outside the gene matches. The CDR3 is 14 residues long. Germline CDR1 reads SGHTA; CDR2 reads FQGNSA. CDR3 bases: TGTGCCAGCAGCTTAGGGGACAGGTATCAGCCCCAGCATTTT. It is translated as CASSLGDRYQPQHF.

As for this clonotype: An end of the junction does not agree with germline; a read error may underlie this. The chain is built from TRBV28 and TRBJ2-2; no reliable D call. This CDR3 region has 14 residues. Germline CDR1 MDHEN, CDR2 SYDVKM. CDR3 in DNA: TGTGCCAGCCGCGTCTCGTGGTACACCTGGGAGCTGTTTTTT. This translates into CASRVSWYTWELFF.

In its sample, this clonotype was seen many times. The gene calls are TRBV20-1 and TRBJ2-1; unclear D gene. V was pared by 0 bases and J by 6 bases, with 9 bases between. The CDR3 runs to 13 residues. The germline V gene encodes CDR1 DFQATT and CDR2 SNEGSKA (reference sequence). CDR3 nucleotide sequence: TGCAGTGCTAGAGACCTCGTAGGCAATGAGCAGTTCTTC. This gives the protein CSARDLVGNEQFF.

V and J are TRBV20-1 and TRBJ2-7, with D perhaps TRBD2 (6 bases). CDR3 length equals 15 residues. The V gene's germline CDR1 is DFQATT and CDR2 SNEGSKA (reference sequence). V lost 3 bases to trimming and J lost 1 base, with 16 bases between them. CDR3 amino acids: CSASYLAGPSYEQYF. The CDR3 bases are TGCAGTGCTAGTTATCTGGCGGGGCCTTCCTACGAGCAGTACTTC.